Each of the 28 T cell receptor beta chains below was sequenced from the same sample in a study of cytomegalovirus exposure and HLA in healthy donors. PCR involved 60 Vbeta and 13 Jbeta primers. Method: immunoSEQ multiplex PCR; TCRdb's copy keeps in-frame clones and lacks some. The table lists more than 80,000 clones, around 67% of them singletons, with about 2.3% in the top ten. The specimen sequenced was PBMCs. These receptors were taken from a human donor in good health.

This clone has a single count. The chain couples TRBV27 to TRBJ1-1; D not resolved. Per germline, CDR1 MNHEY and CDR2 SMNVEV (reference sequence). This CDR3 is built from 13 residues. Trimming stripped 0 bases from V and 4 bases from J, with 6 bases between. The CDR3 DNA is TGTGCCAGCAGTTTATCTGGCGGCACTGAAGCTTTCTTT. This codes for CASSLSGGTEAFF.

V and J are TRBV2 and TRBJ2-1; 9 bases match TRBD1. The CDR3 has 15 residues. Germline trimming cut 5 bases from V and 4 bases from J; bases unmatched to any gene: 6. CDR1 and CDR2 (germline): SNHLY, FYNNEI. The CDR3 here is CASSFSGTGYNEQFF. Written as DNA, the CDR3 is TGTGCCAGCAGTTTTTCCGGGACAGGGTACAATGAGCAGTTCTTC. The entire variable domain, with the rest obtained from reference TRBV2 and TRBJ2-1, is as follows: EPEVTQTPSHQVTQMGQEVILRCVPISNHLYFYWYRQILGQKVEFLVSFYNNEISEKSEIFDDQFSVERPDGSNFTLKIRSTKLEDSAMYFCASSFSGTGYNEQFFGPGTRLTVL.

V usage is TRBV19 and J usage is TRBJ2-1; tentatively, D is TRBD1 (5 bases). V was trimmed by 7 bases and J by 0 bases, leaving 10 bases between them. The CDR3 consists of 14 residues. Germline V gene data show CDR1 as LNHDA and CDR2 as SQIVND (reference sequence). The CDR3 coding sequence is TGTGCCAGTACCCAGGGTAGCTCCTACAATGAGCAGTTCTTC. Amino acids: CASTQGSSYNEQFF. The full variable domain, in which reference TRBV19 and TRBJ2-1 provide the parts outside the CDR3, is DGGITQSPKYLFRKEGQNVTLSCEQNLNHDAMYWYRQDPGQGLRLIYYSQIVNDFQKGDIAEGYSVSREKKESFPLTVTSAQKNPTAFYLCASTQGSSYNEQFFGPGTRLTVL.

This sequence joins TRBV7-2 and TRBJ2-5; TRBD2 agrees at 9 bases. The J segment lost 5 bases and the V segment lost 2 bases, leaving 12 bases of the junction unmatched. The length of the CDR3 is 17 residues. CDR1 SGHTA and CDR2 FQGNSA come from the germline V gene. CDR3 sequence: CASSLTGGGGVGETQYF. CDR3 DNA: TGTGCCAGCAGCTTAACGGGAGGCGGGGGGGTGGGGGAGACCCAGTACTTC.

V usage is TRBV6-1 and J usage is TRBJ1-4, with no clear D. This CDR3 has 15 residues. Germline CDR1 is MNHNS and CDR2 is SASEGT. Trimming stripped 6 bases from V and 1 base from J, with 12 bases between. CDR3 bases: TGTGCCAGCAGACCCGGACGGGAAACTAATGAAAAACTGTTTTTT. Protein sequence: CASRPGRETNEKLFF.

The V and J genes are TRBV6-4 and TRBJ1-1; D is unclear. CDR3 length: 13 amino acids. Per the germline V gene, CDR1 is MRHNA and CDR2 is SNTAGT. With 3 bases removed from V and 1 base from J, the gap between germline ends came to 6 bases. The DNA for the CDR3 is TGTGCCAGCAGTGAATTATCGAACACTGAAGCTTTCTTT. It yields the protein CASSELSNTEAFF.

The J gene is TRBJ1-3, the V gene TRBV7-8; no clear D gene. Trimming left V 2 bases short and J 6 bases short, with 8 bases between. Germline V gene data show CDR1 as SGHVS and CDR2 as FQNEAQ. This CDR3 contains 13 residues. The CDR3 region is CASSLSGSNTIYF. CDR3 DNA sequence: TGTGCCAGCAGCTTATCTGGCTCAAACACCATATATTTT.

The chain recombines TRBV27 with TRBJ1-1; D unclear. This CDR3 region has 9 residues. CDR1 MNHEY and CDR2 SMNVEV come from the germline V gene (reference sequence). V dropped 5 bases and J dropped 11 bases, with 6 bases sitting between them. CDR3 DNA sequence: TGTGCCAGCAGTGAGCGGGCTTTCTTT. Protein: CASSERAFF.

In this sample, this clone turned up a few times. The chain combines TRBV7-6 with TRBJ1-2; tentatively, D is TRBD1 (6 bases). The CDR3 has 13 amino acids. Between the trimmed V and J ends, which lost 1 base and 8 bases, there was a span of 11 bases. CDR1 is SGHVS and CDR2 is FNYEAQ in the germline V gene. CDR3 residues: CASSLGQTGGYTF. The DNA for the CDR3 is TGTGCCAGCAGCTTAGGACAGACAGGAGGCTACACCTTC.

This chain connects TRBV7-9 to TRBJ2-5, with 10 bases aligning to TRBD2. CDR1 is SEHNR, CDR2 FQNEAQ, per germline (reference sequence). The CDR3 loop spans 15 amino acids. Trimming took 5 bases from V and 2 from J; bases not matched to a gene: 5. The DNA for the CDR3 is TGTGCCAGCAGCAACAGGACTAGCGGACAAGAGACCCAGTACTTC. Translated: CASSNRTSGQETQYF.

This clone was recorded a few times. The chain links TRBV5-1 to TRBJ1-1, with 9 bases identical to TRBD1. The junction had 7 bases not matched to a gene; V was cut back by 4 bases and J by 6 bases. This CDR3 contains 14 residues. Germline lookup yields CDR1 SGHRS and CDR2 YFSETQ. CDR3 bases: TGCGCCAGCAGCCTACAGGGGGCAGTCGCTGAAGCTTTCTTT. It codes for CASSLQGAVAEAFF. The full variable domain, rest sourced from reference TRBV5-1 and TRBJ1-1, is KAGVTQTPRYLIKTRGQQVTLSCSPISGHRSVSWYQQTPGQGLQFLFEYFSETQRNKGNFPGRFSGRQFSNSRSEMNVSTLELGDSALYLCASSLQGAVAEAFFGQGTRLTVV.

The chain carries TRBV11-2 and TRBJ2-1; possibly TRBD2 for D (6 bases). Looked up from germline, CDR1 is SGHAT and CDR2 is FQNNGV. The CDR3 runs 16 residues. Trimming took off 3 bases at V and 0 bases at J, with 12 bases between the two ends. The CDR3 nucleotides are TGTGCCAGCAGCTTGGAGGGCTCCCACTCCTACAATGAGCAGTTCTTC. As protein: CASSLEGSHSYNEQFF.

This clone was recorded a few times. The gene calls are TRBV7-9 and TRBJ2-2; D is perhaps TRBD1 (5 bases). V was trimmed by 6 bases and J by 6 bases, leaving 14 bases between them. Germline CDR1 reads SEHNR; CDR2 reads FQNEAQ (reference sequence). The CDR3 has 14 residues. CDR3 in amino acids: CASRDSRGSGELFF. Written as DNA, the CDR3 is TGTGCCAGCAGAGACAGTCGAGGATCCGGGGAGCTGTTTTTT.

CDR3 residues: CASSQLTGTSYEQYF. In nucleotides, the CDR3 is TGCGCCAGCAGCCAACTTACCGGGACATCCTACGAGCAGTACTTC. The chain recombines TRBV4-1 with TRBJ2-7; D is perhaps TRBD1 (6 bases). Germline V gene data show CDR1 as MGHRA and CDR2 as YSYEKL. V was clipped by 2 bases and J by 1 base, with 12 bases between them. CDR3 length: 15 amino acids.

The chain links TRBV11-2 to TRBJ2-7; the D gene is possibly TRBD1 (7 bases). Germline V lookup: CDR1 SGHAT, CDR2 FQNNGV. Trimming removed 1 base from V and 3 bases from J, with 13 bases in between. The length of the CDR3 is 15 residues. CDR3 region: CASSLGTGDFYEQYF. DNA for the CDR3: TGTGCCAGCAGCTTAGGCACAGGGGACTTCTACGAGCAGTACTTC.

The genes are TRBV23-1 and TRBJ1-4, with D perhaps matching TRBD1 (5 bases). TRBV23-1 is sorted into the ORF group, with uncertain function. The V gene lost 8 bases and the J gene lost 5 bases, with 12 bases spanning the gap. CDR3 size: 13 residues. The CDR3 nucleotides are TGCGCCAGCGGGCGGGGCCTAAATGAAAAACTGTTTTTT. Translated: CASGRGLNEKLFF.

This clone was detected once. V usage is TRBV6-1 and J usage is TRBJ2-7, with D possibly being TRBD1 (5 bases). The CDR3 sequence is 16 residues long. Looked up from germline, CDR1 is MNHNS and CDR2 is SASEGT. V dropped 3 bases and J dropped 4 bases, with 19 bases sitting between them. As DNA, the CDR3 is TGTGCCAGCAGTGACATAACAAGGGGCACTCATTACGAGCAGTACTTC. This sequence encodes CASSDITRGTHYEQYF.

Turning to this clone: The junction departs from the called germline gene at one end, perhaps through a read error. The chain couples TRBV5-4 to TRBJ1-5; D may be TRBD1 (5 bases). The germline V gene encodes CDR1 SGHNT and CDR2 YYREEE (reference sequence). This CDR3 has 13 residues. The CDR3 DNA is TGTGCCAGCAGCTTGGCAGGGAATCAGCCCCAGAATTTT. Its translation is CASSLAGNQPQNF. The complete variable domain, with remaining parts taken from reference TRBV5-4 and TRBJ1-5, reads ETGVTQSPTHLIKTRGQQVTLRCSSQSGHNTVSWYQQALGQGPQFIFQYYREEENGRGNFPPRFSGLQFPNYSSELNVNALELDDSALYLCASSLAGNQPQNFGDGTRLSIL.

The rearrangement links TRBV19 to TRBJ2-1; 9 bases agree with TRBD2. Germline V gene sequence: CDR1 LNHDA, CDR2 SQIVND (reference sequence). This CDR3 has 16 residues. Trimming cost V 1 base and J 4 bases; bases outside gene matches: 5. In nucleotides, the CDR3 is TGTGCCAGTAGTATAGCTAGGAGCGGGGGGTACAATGAGCAGTTCTTC. Residues: CASSIARSGGYNEQFF.

The V and J genes are TRBV5-1 and TRBJ1-1; D gene uncertain. Between the trimmed V and J ends, which lost 7 bases and 1 base, there was a span of 17 bases. Germline CDR1 reads SGHRS; CDR2 reads YFSETQ. This CDR3 comprises 15 residues. CDR3 protein: CASADIQASNTEAFF. The CDR3, as DNA: TGCGCCAGCGCTGATATTCAGGCTTCGAACACTGAAGCTTTCTTT.

This clone occurred once. The chain employs TRBV11-3 and TRBJ2-5; 10 positions match TRBD2. The V gene end was trimmed by 1 base and the J gene end by 1 base; junction bases not matched to a gene: 12. Germline CDR1 reads SGHNT; CDR2 reads YENEEA. CDR3 length equals 19 residues. The CDR3 coding sequence is TGTGCCAGCAGCTTAGTGTTGCTTAGCGGGGGGTCTGGCCAAGAGACCCAGTACTTC. Residues: CASSLVLLSGGSGQETQYF.

This clone was seen a few times. The chain joins TRBV27 to TRBJ1-1; the D is unclear. Deletions cut 5 bases from V and 8 bases from J, with 15 bases between. The CDR3 length is 13 residues. Germline V gene data show CDR1 as MNHEY and CDR2 as SMNVEV (reference sequence). The CDR3 sequence: CASSPNMHSEAFF. DNA for the CDR3: TGTGCCAGCAGTCCTAATATGCACTCCGAAGCTTTCTTT.

This clone has just one count. The CDR3 spells CASSVEVSNYGYTF. Here the CDR3 DNA reads TGTGCCAGCAGCGTAGAAGTCAGTAATTATGGCTACACCTTC. The V and J genes are TRBV9 and TRBJ1-2; D is undetermined. CDR1 SGDLS and CDR2 YYNGEE come from the germline V gene. This CDR3 comprises 14 residues. V was clipped by 0 bases and J by 5 bases, with 11 bases between them.

V is TRBV27 and J is TRBJ2-7, with 7 nucleotides matching TRBD1. V gave up 5 bases and J gave up 4 bases; unmatched junction bases: 5. The CDR3 runs to 13 residues. Germline V gene lookup returns CDR1 MNHEY and CDR2 SMNVEV (reference sequence). The CDR3 is CASSRQGRYEQYF. DNA for the CDR3: TGTGCCAGCAGTCGACAGGGTAGGTACGAGCAGTACTTC.

The CDR3 coding sequence is TGTGCCAGCAGCGTAGCCCCCCATGATACGCAGTATTTT. It translates to CASSVAPHDTQYF. The chain uses TRBV9 and TRBJ2-3, with D unclear. CDR3 length equals 13 residues. The germline V and J ends were trimmed by 0 bases and 6 bases, with 8 bases remaining between them. The germline gives CDR1 SGDLS, CDR2 YYNGEE. The whole variable domain, filled in from reference TRBV9 and TRBJ2-3, reads DSGVTQTPKHLITATGQRVTLRCSPRSGDLSVYWYQQSLDQGLQFLIQYYNGEERAKGNILERFSAQQFPDLHSELNLSSLELGDSALYFCASSVAPHDTQYFGPGTRLTVL.

The V gene is TRBV10-3, the J gene TRBJ1-2; possibly TRBD1 for D (6 bases). Germline-derived CDR1 and CDR2 are ENHRY and SYGVKD. V lost 0 bases to trimming and J lost 5 bases, with 16 bases between them. This CDR3 spans 16 amino acids. The CDR3 region has the DNA TGTGCCATCAGTGAGTCTTCCGCGGGCAGGGGTTATGGCTACACCTTC. This encodes CAISESSAGRGYGYTF.

Here the CDR3 DNA reads TGCGCCAGCAGCCAAGAATCCCCAGAAACATTAGCCAAAAACATTCAGTACTTC. It translates to CASSQESPETLAKNIQYF. J is TRBJ2-4 and V is TRBV4-1, with D hard to call. Germline V lookup: CDR1 MGHRA, CDR2 YSYEKL. The CDR3 runs to 18 residues. The V end was cut by 0 bases, the J end by 0 bases, with 15 bases between.

This chain connects TRBV5-4 to TRBJ1-1; 9 bases match TRBD1. The CDR3 covers 15 residues. Trimming removed 4 bases from V and 2 bases from J; junction bases left unmatched: 6. CDR1 and CDR2 (germline): SGHNT, YYREEE (reference sequence). The CDR3 nucleotides read TGTGCCAGCAGCCCGGGGACAGGGCCCAACACTGAAGCTTTCTTT. Translated: CASSPGTGPNTEAFF.